This T cell receptor beta chain was sequenced for a study of graft-versus-host responses after intestinal transplantation. On the study more broadly: Grafts that recipients had were multivisceral, liver-intestinal, or isolated intestinal transplants. Tacrolimus plus steroids were given to all recipients for about 3 years, preceded by anti-thymocyte globulin induction. The study, taken as a whole, reports: Circulating GvH clones peaking coincided with falling HvG clones soon after transplant. Allografts of one patient group, those with graft-donor T cell macrochimerism, had high graft-versus-host to host-versus-graft clonal ratios.

Data came from immunoSEQ multiplex PCR; TCRdb stores just in-frame clones and leaves some out. The data hold tens of thousands of clones, with over 75% observed a single time. This CDR3 has 14 residues. With 4 bases clipped from V and 4 bases from J, the junction kept 1 base outside the gene matches. Germline CDR1 reads MNHNS; CDR2 reads SASEGT. About this clone: Its antigen is not identified. This specimen includes other DNA sequences encoding the same CDR3.

The chain combines TRBV6-1 with TRBJ1-5, with 10 nucleotides matching TRBD1. The receptor's source is a human donor who was the organ donor for an intestinal transplant. Source: unstimulated CD4+ T cells sorted from spleen or lymph node cells, taken before transplant. This CDR3 is CASSGQGANQPQHF. The DNA of the CDR3 is TGTGCCAGCAGTGGACAGGGGGCTAATCAGCCCCAGCATTTT.